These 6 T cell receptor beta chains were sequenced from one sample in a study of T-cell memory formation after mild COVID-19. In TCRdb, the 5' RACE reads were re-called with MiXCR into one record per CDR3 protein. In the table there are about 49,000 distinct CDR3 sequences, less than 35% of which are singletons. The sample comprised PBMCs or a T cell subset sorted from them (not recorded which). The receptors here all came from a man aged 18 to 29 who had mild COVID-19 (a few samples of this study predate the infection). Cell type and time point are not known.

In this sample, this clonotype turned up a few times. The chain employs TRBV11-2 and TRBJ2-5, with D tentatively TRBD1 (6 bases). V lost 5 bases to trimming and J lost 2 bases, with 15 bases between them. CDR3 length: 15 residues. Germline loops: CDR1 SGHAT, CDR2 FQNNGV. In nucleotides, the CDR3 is TGTGCCAGCAGCGCGGCAGGGGTCACACAAGAGACCCAGTACTTC. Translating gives CASSAAGVTQETQYF. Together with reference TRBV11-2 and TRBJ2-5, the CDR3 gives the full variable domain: EAGVAQSPRYKIIEKRQSVAFWCNPISGHATLYWYQQILGQGPKLLIQFQNNGVVDDSQLPKDRFSAERLKGVDSTLKIQPAKLEDSAVYLCASSAAGVTQETQYFGPGTRLLVL.

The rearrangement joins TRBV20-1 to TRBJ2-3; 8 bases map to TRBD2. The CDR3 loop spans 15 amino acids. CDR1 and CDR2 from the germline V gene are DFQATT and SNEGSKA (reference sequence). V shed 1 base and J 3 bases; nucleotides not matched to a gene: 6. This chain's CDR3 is CSARVKGGGTDTQYF. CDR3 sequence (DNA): TGCAGTGCTAGAGTAAAAGGCGGGGGGACAGATACGCAGTATTTT.

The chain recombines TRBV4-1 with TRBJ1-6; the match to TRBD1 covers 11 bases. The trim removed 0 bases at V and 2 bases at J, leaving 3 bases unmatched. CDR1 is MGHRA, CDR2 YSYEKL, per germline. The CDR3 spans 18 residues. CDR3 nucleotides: TGCGCCAGCAGCCAAGAAGGGACAGGGGGTCCCTATAATTCACCCCTCCACTTT. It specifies CASSQEGTGGPYNSPLHF.

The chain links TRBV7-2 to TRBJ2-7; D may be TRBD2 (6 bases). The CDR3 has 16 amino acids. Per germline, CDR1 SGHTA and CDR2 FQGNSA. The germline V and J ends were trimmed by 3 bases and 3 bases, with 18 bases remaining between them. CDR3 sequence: CASSFSGGEYGYEQYF. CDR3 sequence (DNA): TGTGCCAGCAGCTTTTCGGGCGGGGAATATGGCTACGAGCAGTACTTC.

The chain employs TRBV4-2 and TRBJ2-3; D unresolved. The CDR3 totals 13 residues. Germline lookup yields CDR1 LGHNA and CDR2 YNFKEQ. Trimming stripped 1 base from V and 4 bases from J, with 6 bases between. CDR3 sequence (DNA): TGTGCCAGCAGCCAAGGGCTTTCAGATACGCAGTATTTT. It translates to CASSQGLSDTQYF.

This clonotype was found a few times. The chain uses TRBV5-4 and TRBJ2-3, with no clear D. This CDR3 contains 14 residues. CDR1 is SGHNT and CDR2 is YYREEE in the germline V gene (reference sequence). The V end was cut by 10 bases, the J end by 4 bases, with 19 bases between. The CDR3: CAAAAVGFSDTQYF. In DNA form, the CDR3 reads TGTGCCGCGGCGGCGGTGGGTTTCTCAGATACGCAGTATTTT.